This T cell receptor (beta chain) is from a study of T cells expressing NK-cell markers. Study-wide context: Sorted CD3+CD56+NKG2C+, CD3+CD56+NKG2C- and CD3+CD56-NKG2C+ T cells provided the TCR beta repertoires. Whole-study findings and limits: In a group of 5 or 6 donors, dominant NKG2C+ clonotypes represented roughly 1.0-8% of CD8+ T cells. In a few donors, dominant clonotypes made up roughly 28.3-65% of CD3+CD56-NKG2C+ cells.

TCRdb reanalyzed the 5' RACE reads and collapses them to one entry per CDR3 protein, without DNA. The sample spans roughly 420,000 distinct CDR3 sequences; the ten largest clones claim about 7.3%. For this clonotype: Its specificity is not known.

This CDR3 comprises 14 residues. J is TRBJ2-4 and V is TRBV12-3 or TRBV12-4; TCRdb lists TRBD1, though no DNA is available to test this call. The receptor was isolated from a woman aged 18 to 75 in good health. The sample consisted of blood T cells: a sorted CD56 or NKG2C T cell subset, CD4+ or CD8+ T cells, or bulk PBMC T cells (not recorded which). The CDR3 loop is CASSFGGSKNIQYF.